The 10 T cell receptor beta chains in this list originate from one sample, sequenced in a study of CD8 T cells in Susac syndrome. Reverse transcription of about 0.5 to 1 ug RNA was carried out with random hexamers. Via MiXCR, TCRdb re-called the immunoSEQ multiplex PCR reads, giving one row per CDR3 protein. The data hold approximately 94,000 distinct CDR3 sequences, with 95% observed a single time. The sample taken for sequencing was CD8+ T cells from PBMCs. The receptors here all came from a human donor with Susac syndrome.

The chain has TRBV7-6 and TRBJ1-1, with a weak D call TRBD1 (6 bases). Trimming took off 1 base at V and 4 bases at J, with 10 bases between the two ends. There are 14 residues in the CDR3. Per germline, CDR1 SGHVS and CDR2 FNYEAQ. In DNA form, the CDR3 reads TGTGCCAGCAGCTTAGGGGGGGCAAGCACTGAAGCTTTCTTT. Translation gives CASSLGGASTEAFF.

The rearrangement uses TRBV29-1 and TRBJ2-5; tentatively, D is TRBD1 or TRBD2 (5 bases each). The CDR3 is 11 residues long. V lost 4 bases, J lost 4 bases, and 7 bases lay in between. CDR1 and CDR2 from the germline V gene are SQVTM and ANQGSEA. The CDR3 region has the DNA TGCAGCGTTGCAGGGAGAGAGACCCAGTACTTC. It codes for CSVAGRETQYF.

The chain employs TRBV7-9 and TRBJ2-2; 7 nucleotides agree with TRBD2. This CDR3 spans 13 amino acids. CDR1 and CDR2 (germline): SEHNR, FQNEAQ (reference sequence). Trimming removed 11 bases from V and 1 base from J; junction bases left unmatched: 4. The CDR3 DNA sequence: TGTGCCTCGGGAGGAGGGAACACCGGGGAGCTGTTTTTT. The encoded protein is CASGGGNTGELFF.

The gene calls are TRBV5-6 and TRBJ2-7; TRBD2 matches 11 bases. The CDR3 is 16 amino acids. With 3 bases clipped from V and 2 bases from J, the junction kept 7 bases outside the gene matches. Germline V gene data show CDR1 as SGHDT and CDR2 as YYEEEE. CDR3 nucleotides: TGTGCCAGCAGCTCCTCTCTAGCGGGAGGAACCTACGAGCAGTACTTC. It is translated as CASSSSLAGGTYEQYF. Drawing the rest from reference TRBV5-6 and TRBJ2-7, the complete variable domain is DAGVTQSPTHLIKTRGQQVTLRCSPKSGHDTVSWYQQALGQGPQFIFQYYEEEERQRGNFPDRFSGHQFPNYSSELNVNALLLGDSALYLCASSSSLAGGTYEQYFGPGTRLTVT.

This chain connects TRBV15 to TRBJ2-5; 7 nucleotides align to TRBD2. CDR1 and CDR2 from the germline V gene are LNHNV and YYDKDF (reference sequence). The CDR3 has 15 residues. After removal of 5 bases from V and 2 bases from J, the junction contained 8 bases not matched to a gene. CDR3 DNA sequence: TGTGCCACCAGCCGTCCTAGCGGCTATCAAGAGACCCAGTACTTC. It encodes CATSRPSGYQETQYF.

This clonotype came up once. This sequence joins TRBV3-1 and TRBJ1-2; 9 bases match TRBD1. Germline trimming cut 5 bases from V and 0 bases from J; bases unmatched to any gene: 4. Germline lookup yields CDR1 LGHDT and CDR2 YNNKEL (reference sequence). This CDR3 has 15 amino acids. CDR3 sequence (DNA): TGTGCCAGCAGCTATCGGGACAGGGCTAACTATGGCTACACCTTC. Its translation: CASSYRDRANYGYTF.

The chain has TRBV14 and TRBJ2-7; no reliable D call. V lost 1 base and J lost 6, with 7 bases in between. This CDR3 region has 12 residues. Germline V gene lookup returns CDR1 SGHDN and CDR2 FVKESK. The CDR3 DNA is TGTGCCAGCAGCCAAGGAAGAGGCGAGCAGTACTTC. Amino acids: CASSQGRGEQYF.

The CDR3 region has the DNA TGTGCCAGCAGTTGGACGTCCTATGAGCAGTTCTTC. Its translation is CASSWTSYEQFF. The V gene is TRBV2, the J gene TRBJ2-1, with unresolved D. The CDR3 is 12 amino acids. Per germline, CDR1 SNHLY and CDR2 FYNNEI. The V end lost 5 bases, the J end lost 8 bases, and 10 bases lay between the germline ends.

The CDR3 reads CSARDHTSGGRETQYF. In nucleotides, the CDR3 is TGCAGTGCTAGAGATCATACTAGCGGGGGACGGGAGACCCAGTACTTC. V is TRBV20-1 and J is TRBJ2-5; 11 positions match TRBD2. CDR1 is DFQATT, CDR2 SNEGSKA, per germline (reference sequence). There are 16 residues in the CDR3. J was trimmed by 5 bases and V by 0 bases; bases with no gene match: 8.

The chain couples TRBV18 to TRBJ2-5; 7 nucleotides line up with TRBD1. The CDR3 runs to 14 residues. J was trimmed by 1 base and V by 3 bases; bases with no gene match: 2. The germline CDR1 and CDR2 sequences are KGHSH and LQKENI. CDR3 nucleotides: TGTGCCAGCTCACCGGACAGGATCCAAGAGACCCAGTACTTC. Translation: CASSPDRIQETQYF.